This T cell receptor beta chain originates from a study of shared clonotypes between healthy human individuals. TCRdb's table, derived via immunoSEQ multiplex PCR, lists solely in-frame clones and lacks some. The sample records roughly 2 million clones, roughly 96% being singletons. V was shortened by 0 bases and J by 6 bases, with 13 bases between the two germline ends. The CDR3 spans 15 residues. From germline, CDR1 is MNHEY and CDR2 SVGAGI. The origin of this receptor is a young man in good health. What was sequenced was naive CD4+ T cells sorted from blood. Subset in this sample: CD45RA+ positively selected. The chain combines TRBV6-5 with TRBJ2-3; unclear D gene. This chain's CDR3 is CASSYSSGVRDTQYF. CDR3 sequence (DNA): TGTGCCAGCAGTTACTCGAGTGGGGTTAGGGATACGCAGTATTTT.